This T cell receptor beta chain is from a study of T cells after yellow fever vaccination. This clonotype was seen more than once but under ten times. Each CDR3 protein gets one entry after TCRdb re-called the 5' RACE reads with MiXCR. Seen here are about 320,000 distinct CDR3 sequences, approximately 13% observed once, and the top ten hold 3.2%. The CDR3 extends over 16 amino acids. From germline, CDR1 is SGHTA and CDR2 FQGNSA. Losses at the gene ends were 5 bases for V and 8 bases for J; bases not matched to a gene: 15. The input for sequencing was CD4+ T cells sorted from PBMCs, taken 15 days after the yellow fever booster vaccination. This clonotype was sampled from a man younger than 35 who received the YFV17D yellow fever vaccine. This sequence joins TRBV7-2 and TRBJ2-1; 7 nucleotides match TRBD1. The CDR3 loop reads CASSPRGGGWGHEQFF. Written as DNA, the CDR3 is TGTGCCAGCAGCCCCAGAGGGGGCGGTTGGGGGCATGAGCAGTTCTTC.